Included here is one TCR beta chain sequence, with context. The V gene's germline CDR1 is ENHRY and CDR2 SYGVKD. The CDR3 length is 17 residues. V lost 6 bases, J lost 0 bases, and 15 bases lay in between. TCRdb's table, derived via immunoSEQ multiplex PCR, lists solely in-frame clones and lacks some. The data hold some 660,000 clones, with 70% to 90% observed a single time. The source of the sample is a study of shared T cell receptors in the human thymus. This same sample was also part of a study on human thymus T cells. That study adds: Donors were healthy Finnish babies undergoing corrective operations for congenital heart defects. The thymus was resected at corrective cardiac surgery. Use of V and J genes seemed skewed within the thymic and blood repertoires. Related research reported highly overlapping thymic repertoires among unrelated individuals.

This TCR came from a boy under two years old with a congenital heart defect. Sequenced: thymocytes. The V gene is TRBV10-3, the J gene TRBJ2-6; a possible D gene is TRBD1 (6 bases). This chain's CDR3 is CAISPDSVTSGANVLTF. The CDR3 DNA is TGTGCCATCAGCCCGGACAGCGTGACCTCTGGGGCCAACGTCCTGACTTTC.